These 28 T cell receptor beta chains share one sample of origin, sequenced in a study of blood T cell repertoires in COVID-19. Produced via immunoSEQ multiplex PCR; TCRdb's table is partial and in-frame only. The sample has 95,000 to 150,000 clones, roughly 84% seen once. Sequenced sample: PBMCs or T cells enriched from blood (not recorded which). Receptors were obtained from a woman aged 25-40 years who had recovered from COVID-19.

The chain recombines TRBV6-6 with TRBJ2-3; 9 positions agree with TRBD2. The CDR3 loop spans 14 amino acids. V shed 7 bases and J 3 bases; nucleotides not matched to a gene: 5. CDR1 and CDR2 (germline): MNHNY, SVGAGI (reference sequence). The CDR3 protein is CASTKAGGTDTQYF. The CDR3 DNA reads TGTGCCAGCACGAAAGCGGGAGGAACAGATACGCAGTATTTT.

The chain recombines TRBV5-1 with TRBJ2-1; D call uncertain. The CDR3 runs 11 residues. V dropped 3 bases and J dropped 4 bases, with 2 bases sitting between them. The germline gives CDR1 SGHRS, CDR2 YFSETQ. The CDR3 nucleotides are TGCGCCAGCAGCTCTTACAATGAGCAGTTCTTC. As protein: CASSSYNEQFF.

V usage is TRBV18 and J usage is TRBJ1-5; 11 nucleotides line up with TRBD1. Germline loops: CDR1 KGHSH, CDR2 LQKENI. CDR3 length: 15 residues. V lost 4 bases to trimming and J lost 4 bases; unmatched junction nucleotides: 3. The CDR3 DNA follows: TGTGCCAGCTCACGCGGGACAGGGGGGAATCAGCCCCAGCATTTT. Translation: CASSRGTGGNQPQHF.

This clone showed up just once. The rearrangement links TRBV10-1 to TRBJ2-1; TRBD1 matches 7 bases. The CDR3 is 21 amino acids. Germline-derived CDR1 and CDR2 are WNHNN and SYGVQD (reference sequence). The junction had 28 bases not matched to a gene; V was cut back by 6 bases and J by 5 bases. Here the CDR3 reads CASRRRRHTGATRLMHNEQFF. For the CDR3, the DNA is TGCGCCAGCAGAAGAAGACGACACACAGGGGCCACGCGCCTTATGCACAATGAGCAGTTCTTC.

The CDR3 DNA follows: TGTGCCAGCTCACCACTGAGGGAGACCCAGTACTTC. Protein product: CASSPLRETQYF. The rearrangement links TRBV18 to TRBJ2-5; D remains ambiguous. The CDR3 sequence is 12 residues long. Looked up from germline, CDR1 is KGHSH and CDR2 is LQKENI. Trimming took off 1 base at V and 5 bases at J, with 5 bases between the two ends.

This sequence joins TRBV5-1 and TRBJ2-6; 7 positions match TRBD1. The CDR3 spans 20 residues. The trim removed 3 bases at V and 1 base at J, leaving 16 bases unmatched. CDR1 and CDR2 (germline): SGHRS, YFSETQ. Here the CDR3 reads CASSSYPRDSLISGANVLTF. DNA of the CDR3: TGCGCCAGCAGCTCCTACCCCCGGGACAGCCTGATTTCTGGGGCCAACGTCCTGACTTTC.

The genes are TRBV19 and TRBJ1-4, with 7 bases aligning to TRBD1. Germline trimming cut 11 bases from V and 5 bases from J; bases unmatched to any gene: 14. CDR3 size: 15 residues. Germline values: CDR1 LNHDA, CDR2 SQIVND (reference sequence). This CDR3 is CASTSLDRRNEKLFF. The CDR3 DNA sequence: TGTGCCTCAACTAGCCTGGACAGGAGAAATGAAAAACTGTTTTTT.

The rearrangement uses TRBV4-3 and TRBJ2-2, with a tentative D call TRBD1 (6 bases). Germline loops: CDR1 LGHNA, CDR2 YSLEER. This CDR3 is built from 16 residues. V dropped 1 base and J dropped 1 base, with 10 bases sitting between them. DNA for the CDR3: TGCGCCAGCAGCCAAGGGACAGACGAGAACACCGGGGAGCTGTTTTTT. It translates to CASSQGTDENTGELFF.

The chain is built from TRBV2 and TRBJ1-5; TRBD1 might be the D (6 bases). V was trimmed by 0 bases and J by 4 bases, leaving 16 bases between them. CDR1 is SNHLY and CDR2 is FYNNEI in the germline V gene. The CDR3 is 17 residues long. The CDR3 nucleotides are TGTGCCAGCAGTGAAGCGTCGCAGGGGTGGGCGAATCAGCCCCAGCATTTT. Protein product: CASSEASQGWANQPQHF.

This sequence joins TRBV30 and TRBJ1-5; the D gene is possibly TRBD1 (5 bases). Between the trimmed V and J ends, which lost 1 base and 7 bases, there was a span of 8 bases. Germline CDR1 GTSNPN, CDR2 SVGIG (reference sequence). The CDR3 extends over 12 amino acids. This CDR3 reads CAWSEGLQPQHF. The CDR3 bases are TGTGCCTGGAGTGAGGGGCTCCAGCCCCAGCATTTT.

The V call is TRBV5-6, the J call TRBJ1-2; TRBD1 matches at 9 bases. The CDR3 is made up of 15 amino acids. Germline V gene lookup returns CDR1 SGHDT and CDR2 YYEEEE. Trimming removed 0 bases from V and 2 bases from J; junction bases left unmatched: 2. The CDR3, as DNA: TGTGCCAGCAGCTTGGGGGGGACAGGGAACTATGGCTACACCTTC. This gives the protein CASSLGGTGNYGYTF.

The chain is built from TRBV15 and TRBJ1-1; possibly TRBD1 for D (6 bases). Germline V gene data show CDR1 as LNHNV and CDR2 as YYDKDF (reference sequence). The germline V and J ends were trimmed by 0 bases and 4 bases, with 12 bases remaining between them. The CDR3 loop spans 15 amino acids. CDR3 protein: CATSRDQGHITEAFF. The CDR3 DNA sequence: TGTGCCACCAGCAGAGATCAGGGACATATCACTGAAGCTTTCTTT.

This clone appeared a few times. J is TRBJ1-5 and V is TRBV3-1 (or the pseudogene TRBV3-2), with D uncertain. Germline V gene data show CDR1 as LGHDT and CDR2 as YNNKEL (reference sequence). The CDR3 totals 14 residues. The V and J ends lost 2 bases and 3 bases respectively, with 8 bases between them. CDR3 sequence (DNA): TGTGCCAGCAGCCAATCCGGGTTCAATCAGCCCCAGCATTTT. This encodes CASSQSGFNQPQHF.

The chain recombines TRBV7-2 with TRBJ2-1, with 16 bases fitting TRBD2. The germline CDR1 and CDR2 sequences are SGHTA and FQGNSA. J lost 3 bases, V lost 7 bases, and 6 bases had no gene match. The CDR3 extends over 17 amino acids. The CDR3, as DNA: TGTGCCAGCACCCCCGGGACTAGCGGGAGGGGCTACAATGAGCAGTTCTTC. This codes for CASTPGTSGRGYNEQFF.

The V gene is TRBV3-1 (or the pseudogene TRBV3-2), the J gene TRBJ1-1, with 7 bases identical to TRBD1. The CDR3 loop spans 15 amino acids. Trimming removed 5 bases from V and 1 base from J; junction bases left unmatched: 7. Germline CDR1 and CDR2: LGHDT and YNNKEL (reference sequence). The CDR3 DNA follows: TGTGCCAGCAGCTCCCGAGGGGGCGGGAACACTGAAGCTTTCTTT. Translated, it gives CASSSRGGGNTEAFF.

The chain has TRBV25-1 and TRBJ1-2; TRBD1 aligns across 8 bases. Per the germline V gene, CDR1 is MGHDK and CDR2 is SYGVNS. The CDR3 sequence is 13 residues long. V was clipped by 6 bases and J by 5 bases; unmatched bases: 5. CDR3 sequence (DNA): TGTGCCAGCAGCCGGACAGGGTTTTATGGCTACACCTTC. Amino acids: CASSRTGFYGYTF.

The chain recombines TRBV28 with TRBJ1-2; 9 bases line up with TRBD1. The trim removed 3 bases at V and 11 bases at J, leaving 4 bases unmatched. Germline-derived CDR1 and CDR2 are MDHEN and SYDVKM. This CDR3 comprises 12 residues. The CDR3 here is CASSLGQGQYTF. In nucleotides, the CDR3 is TGTGCCAGCAGTTTGGGACAGGGACAGTACACCTTC.

This clone was picked up a small number of times. The chain has TRBV5-1 and TRBJ1-1, with 9 bases lining up with TRBD1. Germline V lookup: CDR1 SGHRS, CDR2 YFSETQ. With 3 bases clipped from V and 3 bases from J, the junction kept 12 bases outside the gene matches. CDR3 length equals 17 residues. The CDR3 DNA reads TGCGCCAGCAGCTCCCGAACCGGGACAGGGAGGGACACTGAAGCTTTCTTT. Residues: CASSSRTGTGRDTEAFF.

This clone was seen just once. V gene TRBV7-9 combines with J gene TRBJ2-1, with D unclear. CDR3 length: 13 amino acids. Germline CDR1 SEHNR, CDR2 FQNEAQ (reference sequence). V shed 2 bases and J shed 6 bases, with 8 bases lying between them. The chain's CDR3 is CASSLPAGNEQFF. In nucleotides, the CDR3 is TGTGCCAGCAGCTTACCCGCCGGCAATGAGCAGTTCTTC. Variable domain in full (rest from reference TRBV7-9 and TRBJ2-1): DTGVSQNPRHKITKRGQNVTFRCDPISEHNRLYWYRQTLGQGPEFLTYFQNEAQLEKSRLLSDRFSAERPKGSFSTLEIQRTEQGDSAMYLCASSLPAGNEQFFGPGTRLTVL.

The chain recombines TRBV18 with TRBJ2-1; D perhaps matches TRBD2 (7 bases). With 3 bases removed from V and 8 bases from J, the gap between germline ends came to 17 bases. There are 15 residues in the CDR3. Per the germline V gene, CDR1 is KGHSH and CDR2 is LQKENI. The CDR3 loop reads CASSPWGGDDYEQFF. The CDR3 region has the DNA TGTGCCAGCTCACCGTGGGGGGGCGACGACTATGAGCAGTTCTTC.

The genes are TRBV7-2 and TRBJ1-2; 7 positions match TRBD1. This CDR3 contains 15 residues. Per the germline V gene, CDR1 is SGHTA and CDR2 is FQGNSA. The V gene end was trimmed by 3 bases and the J gene end by 2 bases; junction bases not matched to a gene: 6. In DNA form, the CDR3 reads TGTGCCAGCAGCTTTCGGGCAGGGGGAAACTATGGCTACACCTTC. It codes for CASSFRAGGNYGYTF.

The V gene is TRBV27, the J gene TRBJ1-6; unclear D gene. The length of the CDR3 is 13 residues. Trimming left V 7 bases short and J 7 bases short, with 11 bases between. Germline loops: CDR1 MNHEY, CDR2 SMNVEV (reference sequence). CDR3 sequence: CASTREVNSPLHF. CDR3 in DNA: TGTGCCAGCACCCGGGAGGTGAATTCACCCCTCCACTTT.

The J gene is TRBJ2-1, the V gene TRBV2; D unclear. Trimming shortened V by 5 bases and J by 5 bases, and 10 bases separated the two germline ends. The CDR3 loop spans 13 amino acids. From germline, CDR1 is SNHLY and CDR2 FYNNEI. In DNA, the CDR3 is TGTGCCAGCAGTCCCGGTCCCGACAATGAGCAGTTCTTC. Residues: CASSPGPDNEQFF.

The gene calls are TRBV7-9 and TRBJ1-5, with 8 bases matching TRBD1. J gave up 5 bases and V 5 bases, and 5 bases lay outside the gene matches. Germline assignment: CDR1 SEHNR and CDR2 FQNEAQ (reference sequence). The CDR3 length is 14 residues. CDR3 protein: CASSPGTGDQPQHF. The CDR3 coding sequence is TGTGCCAGCAGCCCCGGGACAGGAGATCAGCCCCAGCATTTT.

In its sample, this clone was seen once. The rearrangement joins TRBV4-1 to TRBJ1-5; 7 bases align to TRBD1. V was pared by 4 bases and J by 7 bases, with 7 bases of the junction left unmatched. CDR3 length: 14 amino acids. Per germline, CDR1 MGHRA and CDR2 YSYEKL. CDR3 DNA: TGCGCCAGCAGCCGACAGGGAACGGGCCAGCCCCAGCATTTT. Protein: CASSRQGTGQPQHF.

In its sample, this clone was seen once. CDR3 loop: CASSPRGNYGYTF. For the CDR3, the DNA is TGTGCCAGCAGCCCCAGGGGGAACTATGGCTACACCTTC. V usage is TRBV7-9 and J usage is TRBJ1-2; TRBD1 matches at 7 bases. Trimming took 5 bases from V and 2 from J; bases not matched to a gene: 2. Germline CDR1 reads SEHNR; CDR2 reads FQNEAQ (reference sequence). This CDR3 comprises 13 residues.

The CDR3 here is CASSLGGTGPSYEQYF. The CDR3 DNA reads TGCGCCAGCAGCTTGGGCGGGACAGGACCGTCCTACGAGCAGTACTTC. The chain carries TRBV5-1 and TRBJ2-7; 8 nucleotides line up with TRBD1. CDR3 length: 16 residues. CDR1 is SGHRS and CDR2 is YFSETQ in the germline V gene. The V segment lost 0 bases and the J segment 1 base; nucleotides outside the gene matches: 6.

This chain links TRBV28 with TRBJ1-2, with 10 bases lining up with TRBD1. V lost 11 bases to trimming and J lost 3 bases; unmatched junction nucleotides: 6. Germline-derived CDR1 and CDR2 are MDHEN and SYDVKM. This CDR3 has 13 residues. CDR3 in amino acids: CAGQGGIDYGYTF. The DNA for the CDR3 is TGTGCCGGACAGGGGGGTATCGACTATGGCTACACCTTC.